This T cell receptor beta chain was observed in a study of cytomegalovirus exposure and HLA in healthy donors. Study results and limitations: Productive rates of about 87% or about 30% were seen for most TCR beta V segments in an earlier analysis. When a later analysis compared HLA-associated TCR beta chains with equally common others, the HLA-associated chains turned out to be more clonally expanded and to have lower generation probabilities. Follow-up analysis found HLA locus-dependent TCR association rates, highest for DRB1 and lowest for HLA-C.

The germline V gene encodes CDR1 LGHNA and CDR2 YSLEER. CDR3 length: 14 amino acids. The ends were cut back, 0 bases at V and 3 bases at J, with 9 bases in the middle. Primers included in the PCR were 60 Vbeta and 13 Jbeta primers. Sequenced by immunoSEQ multiplex PCR; TCRdb stores in-frame clones only, minus some. The table shows roughly 260,000 clones, with about 83% occurring only once. While unrecorded immune exposures were likely, the donors were nominally healthy when sampled. A remark on this clone: Its target is not known. The same CDR3 can be traced to other DNA sequences in this sample.

The V call is TRBV4-3, the J call TRBJ2-7; D not resolved. This TCR was sampled from a woman in her 40s in good health and CMV-seropositive. Sequenced: PBMCs. This CDR3 reads CASSQDNGNYEQYF. The CDR3 coding sequence is TGCGCCAGCAGCCAAGATAACGGTAACTACGAGCAGTACTTC.